A selection of T cell receptor beta chains follows, all from one sample in a study of human T cells and chemical hapten exposure. TCRdb redid the calling of the RACE reads with MiXCR, one entry per CDR3 protein. In the table there are around 380,000 distinct CDR3 sequences, around 5.5% of which are singletons. The sequenced sample was whole blood, obtained in connection with sensitization to the hapten diphenylcyclopropenone (DPC). The receptors shown here come from a woman under 30 with alopecia areata. Some clones in this sample may be carry-over from other donors' samples. CDR3s include the opening cysteine and the closing phenylalanine or tryptophan. Fields, in order: J gene, clone size, D gene, V gene, CDR3 DNA, CDR3 protein. A D gene is named only where the DNA matches it firmly. Not every row has a clone size; where given, it reads once, few, many or a size class.

J gene: TRBJ1-5
clone size: many
D gene: -
V gene: TRBV12-3/TRBV12-4
CDR3 DNA: TGTGCCAGCAGTTTGGGGGGTGGGGGCAATCAGCCCCAGCATTTT
CDR3 protein: CASSLGGGGNQPQHF

J gene: TRBJ1-5
clone size: few
D gene: -
V gene: TRBV19
CDR3 DNA: TGTGCCAGTACTTGGGGGTTATATAGCAATCAGCCCCAGCATTTT
CDR3 protein: CASTWGLYSNQPQHF

J gene: TRBJ2-4
clone size: many
D gene: -
V gene: TRBV3-1
CDR3 DNA: TGTGCCAGCAGCCTTGAGGAGAAACAAGTAGCCAAAAACATTCAGTACTTC
CDR3 protein: CASSLEEKQVAKNIQYF

J gene: TRBJ1-6
clone size: few
D gene: -
V gene: TRBV28
CDR3 DNA: TGTGCCAGCAGTTTTGAACAGCAGAGCTCCTATAATTCACCCCTCCACTTT
CDR3 protein: CASSFEQQSSYNSPLHF

J gene: TRBJ2-1
clone size: many
D gene: TRBD1
V gene: TRBV6-5
CDR3 DNA: TGTGCCAGCAGTTACGGACAGGGAAACTACAATGAGCAGTTCTTC
CDR3 protein: CASSYGQGNYNEQFF

J gene: TRBJ2-7
clone size: few
D gene: TRBD1
V gene: TRBV5-1
CDR3 DNA: TGCGCCAGCAGCACGGGACAGGGGGATACGAAGCAGTACTTC
CDR3 protein: CASSTGQGDTKQYF

J gene: TRBJ1-6
clone size: -
D gene: -
V gene: TRBV4-2
CDR3 DNA: TGTGCCAGCAGCCAAGTGTTGGGGGAAGGGGTTGGGAATTCACCCCTCCACTTT
CDR3 protein: CASSQVLGEGVGNSPLHF

J gene: TRBJ1-2
clone size: few
D gene: TRBD1
V gene: TRBV4-2
CDR3 DNA: TGTGCCAGCAGCCAAGAGCGGACAGGGGGATTTGGCTACACCTTC
CDR3 protein: CASSQERTGGFGYTF

J gene: TRBJ2-1
clone size: -
D gene: -
V gene: TRBV4-3
CDR3 DNA: TGCGCCAGCAGCCAGACCGAGGCAGCGTTATACAATGAGCAGTTCTTC
CDR3 protein: CASSQTEAALYNEQFF

J gene: TRBJ1-2
clone size: many
D gene: TRBD1
V gene: TRBV20-1
CDR3 DNA: TGCAGTGCTAGTCCTTTAGACAGGGAAAGCGGCTACACCTTC
CDR3 protein: CSASPLDRESGYTF

J gene: TRBJ1-2
clone size: -
D gene: TRBD1
V gene: TRBV29-1
CDR3 DNA: TGCAGCGTTAAGGGGACAGTCGGACTTAACTATGGCTACACCTTC
CDR3 protein: CSVKGTVGLNYGYTF

J gene: TRBJ1-2
clone size: -
D gene: -
V gene: TRBV29-1
CDR3 DNA: TGCAGCGTTGTAACAGGGAGGGGCTACACCTTC
CDR3 protein: CSVVTGRGYTF

J gene: TRBJ1-3
clone size: few
D gene: -
V gene: TRBV2
CDR3 DNA: TGTGCCAGCGGGGTAACTGGAAACACCATATATTTT
CDR3 protein: CASGVTGNTIYF

J gene: TRBJ2-3
clone size: many
D gene: -
V gene: TRBV29-1
CDR3 DNA: TGCAGCACCAGGAGGGGGGGGGCCTCCACAGATACGCAGTATTTT
CDR3 protein: CSTRRGGASTDTQYF